Following are 15 T cell receptor beta chains from one sample sequenced in a study of regulatory T cells in long-lasting Graves disease. The time point here: newly diagnosed GD, antithyroid drugs for less than 3 months. Researchers made the TCR library from RNA that was extracted from PBMCs. Arm-PCR with iRepertoire HTBI primers amplified the CDR3 regions for these TCR beta libraries. TCRdb recomputed calls from the multiplex PCR reads with MiXCR, one row per CDR3 protein. The sample lists around 400,000 distinct CDR3 sequences; roughly a sixth were seen once. The material sequenced was peripheral blood mononuclear cells (PBMCs), taken at new diagnosis, from a patient treated with antithyroid drugs. The receptor source for this set is a female donor with Graves disease.

This clonotype appeared many times. The rearrangement uses TRBV19 and TRBJ1-5; 8 bases fit TRBD1. V dropped 6 bases and J dropped 0; count of bases not matched to a gene: 7. The V gene's germline CDR1 is LNHDA and CDR2 SQIVND (reference sequence). The CDR3 spans 16 residues. The CDR3 DNA follows: TGTGCCAGTAGATGGGGACAGGTGGATAGCAATCAGCCCCAGCATTTT. Protein product: CASRWGQVDSNQPQHF.

This clonotype was detected ten times or more. The chain couples TRBV29-1 to TRBJ2-7; TRBD1 matches at 10 bases. CDR1 and CDR2 (germline): SQVTM, ANQGSEA. Trimming cost V 0 bases and J 3 bases; bases outside gene matches: 2. CDR3 size: 14 residues. DNA for the CDR3: TGCAGCGTTGAAGATCGGGACAGGGGCTACGAGCAGTACTTC. It encodes CSVEDRDRGYEQYF.

This clonotype was seen many times. The chain couples TRBV5-1 to TRBJ2-7, with unresolved D. Trimming stripped 6 bases from V and 5 bases from J, with 9 bases between. Germline V gives CDR1 SGHRS, CDR2 YFSETQ. The CDR3 totals 11 residues. This chain's CDR3 is CASTSDNEQYF. The CDR3, as DNA: TGCGCCAGCACCTCAGATAACGAGCAGTACTTC.

The chain carries TRBV14 and TRBJ2-1, with TRBD2 matching 9 bases. Trimming took 8 bases from V and 0 from J; bases not matched to a gene: 8. The germline V gene encodes CDR1 SGHDN and CDR2 FVKESK. This CDR3 comprises 16 residues. This CDR3 is CASRLTSGRSYNEQFF. Written as DNA, the CDR3 is TGTGCCAGCCGTTTGACTAGCGGACGCTCCTACAATGAGCAGTTCTTC.

This clonotype appeared a few times. This sequence joins TRBV6-2 or TRBV6-3 and TRBJ2-5; 9 bases agree with TRBD2. V dropped 11 bases and J dropped 5; count of bases not matched to a gene: 12. The CDR3 length is 14 residues. The germline CDR1 and CDR2 sequences are MNHEY and SVGEGT. The CDR3 sequence: CAGSLAGAWETQYF. For the CDR3, the DNA is TGTGCCGGGTCATTAGCGGGAGCTTGGGAGACCCAGTACTTC.

The table lists this clonotype with many counts. The chain links TRBV12-3 or TRBV12-4 to TRBJ2-3, with D perhaps TRBD2 (5 bases). Trimming stripped 2 bases from V and 6 bases from J, with 9 bases between. The CDR3 is made up of 13 amino acids. CDR3 loop: CASSLFRGDTQYF. Here the CDR3 DNA reads TGTGCCAGCAGTTTATTTCGAGGGGATACGCAGTATTTT.

As for this clonotype: This may stem from a read error, because a much larger clone lies one nucleotide away. The chain recombines TRBV12-3 or TRBV12-4 with TRBJ1-2; D possibly corresponds to TRBD1 (6 bases). This CDR3 is built from 15 residues. The CDR3 coding sequence is TGTGCCAGCAGTCCTAGGGCAGGGGCCAACTATGGCCACACCTTC. Encoded protein: CASSPRAGANYGHTF.

Note on this clonotype: A read error is the likely source, as a far larger clone sits one nucleotide away. The rearrangement joins TRBV12-3 or TRBV12-4 to TRBJ2-5; TRBD1 is a possible D gene (6 bases). The J call may not be correct, given that the DNA end is closer to TRBJ2-7. There are 16 residues in the CDR3. In DNA, the CDR3 is TGTGCCAGCAGTAGTATCGCGACAGGCGGTACCTACGAGCAGTACTTC. Translating gives CASSSIATGGTYEQYF.

This clonotype has at least ten counts. This sequence joins TRBV11-2 and TRBJ1-1; 9 nucleotides match TRBD1. Germline lookup yields CDR1 SGHAT and CDR2 FQNNGV. V was clipped by 6 bases and J by 11 bases; unmatched bases: 10. The length of the CDR3 is 13 residues. The CDR3 sequence: CASRHYRGLMAFF. The CDR3, as DNA: TGTGCCAGCAGGCATTACAGGGGGCTAATGGCTTTCTTT.

The sample holds many counts of this clonotype. The chain joins TRBV29-1 to TRBJ2-7; 14 nucleotides agree with TRBD2. Germline values: CDR1 SQVTM, CDR2 ANQGSEA. The V and J ends lost 6 bases and 3 bases, in that order; junction bases with no gene match: 1. CDR3 length: 13 amino acids. CDR3 loop: CSVGTSGSYEQYF. The CDR3 DNA reads TGCAGCGTAGGGACTAGCGGGAGCTACGAGCAGTACTTC.

This clonotype was observed many times. The chain joins TRBV6-5 to TRBJ2-6; 7 bases are shared with TRBD1. With 4 bases clipped from V and 1 base from J, the junction kept 1 base outside the gene matches. The CDR3 has 15 residues. From germline, CDR1 is MNHEY and CDR2 SVGAGI. The CDR3 DNA sequence: TGTGCCAGCAGTTTACAGGGGTCTGGGGCCAACGTCCTGACTTTC. It is translated as CASSLQGSGANVLTF.

This clonotype was seen at least ten times. The junction does not match germline at one end; this may be a read error. The V and J genes are TRBV5-4 and TRBJ1-1, with 9 bases lining up with TRBD1. CDR1 is SGHNT, CDR2 YYREEE, per germline (reference sequence). The CDR3 length is 15 residues. The CDR3 DNA follows: TGTGCCAGCAGTTTGGGCTCGACAGGGGGCACTGAAGCTTTCTTT. Translation: CASSLGSTGGTEAFF.

There are a few counts of this clonotype. A much larger clone sits a single nucleotide away, making a read error possible. The chain uses TRBV7-9 and TRBJ2-5; D could derive from TRBD1 or TRBD2 (5 bases each). The germline V gene encodes CDR1 SEHNR and CDR2 FQNEAQ (reference sequence). The ends were cut back, 5 bases at V and 2 bases at J, with 18 bases in the middle. The CDR3 is made up of 16 amino acids. This CDR3 is CASSPSGEWGQETQYF. The DNA for the CDR3 is TGTGCCAGCAGCCCTAGTGGGGAATGGGGGCAAGAGACCCAGTACTTC.

On this clonotype itself: One base separates it from a far larger clone, so it is likely a read error. The chain employs TRBV7-2 and TRBJ2-7; D may match TRBD1 or TRBD2 (5 bases each). Germline V lookup: CDR1 SGHTA, CDR2 FQGNSA. The CDR3 contains 15 residues. CDR3 DNA sequence: TGTGCCTGCAGCTGGGGACGAGGACGACGGGACGAGCAGTACTTC. Translating it yields CACSWGRGRRDEQYF.

The V call is TRBV20-1, the J call TRBJ2-7; 7 nucleotides agree with TRBD1. V was clipped by 6 bases and J by 1 base; unmatched bases: 12. The germline CDR1 and CDR2 sequences are DFQATT and SNEGSKA (reference sequence). The CDR3 has 15 amino acids. In DNA, the CDR3 is TGCAGTGCCCTTACACAGGGGTGGAGGTCCTACGAGCAGTACTTC. Translation gives CSALTQGWRSYEQYF.